This entry describes one TCR beta chain. Its antigen remains unknown. This sample stems from a study of OX40 agonist ivuxolimab in advanced cancers. Background on the study: Averaging roughly 60 years in age, with a range of roughly 20 to 90, the cohort was 65% to 90% male. Study findings and constraints: Among the lowest peripheral clonal expansion occurred in 0.1-3.0 mg/kg partial responders. Expanded clones were, on average, more numerous among CD8+ T cells than CD4+.

Germline assignment: CDR1 SEHNR and CDR2 FQNEAQ (reference sequence). This CDR3 region has 18 residues. V lost 5 bases, J lost 2 bases, and 22 bases lay in between. Assay used: immunoSEQ multiplex PCR; TCRdb lists only in-frame clones, some missing. Among approximately 54,000 clones listed, roughly 90% were seen once. The sequence was obtained from an adult with an advanced solid tumor such as melanoma, head and neck, liver or kidney cancer. The sequences come from CD4+ or CD8+ T cells sorted from blood, collected in a trial of the OX40 agonist ivuxolimab. The chain is built from TRBV7-9 and TRBJ2-1; no clear D gene. The CDR3 loop reads CASSHRLVDGSAYNEQFF. CDR3 nucleotide sequence: TGTGCCAGCAGCCATAGGTTGGTGGATGGATCGGCCTACAATGAGCAGTTCTTC.